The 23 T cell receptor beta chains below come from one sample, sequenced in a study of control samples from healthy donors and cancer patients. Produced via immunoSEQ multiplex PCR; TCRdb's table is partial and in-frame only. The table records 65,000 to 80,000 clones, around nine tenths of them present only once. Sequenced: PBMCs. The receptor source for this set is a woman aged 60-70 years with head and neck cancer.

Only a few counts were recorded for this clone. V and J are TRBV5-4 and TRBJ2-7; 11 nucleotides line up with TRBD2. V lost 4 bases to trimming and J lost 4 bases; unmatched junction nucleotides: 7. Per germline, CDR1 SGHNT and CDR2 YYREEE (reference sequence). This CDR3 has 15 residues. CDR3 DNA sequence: TGTGCCAGCAGCCTCGGGACTAGCGGAATTTACGAGCAGTACTTC. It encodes CASSLGTSGIYEQYF.

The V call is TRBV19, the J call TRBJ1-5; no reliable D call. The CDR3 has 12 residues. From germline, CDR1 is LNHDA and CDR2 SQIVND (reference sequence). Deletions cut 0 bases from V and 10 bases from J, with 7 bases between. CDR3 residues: CASSIEALPQHF. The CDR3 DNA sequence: TGTGCCAGTAGTATAGAAGCTCTCCCCCAGCATTTT.

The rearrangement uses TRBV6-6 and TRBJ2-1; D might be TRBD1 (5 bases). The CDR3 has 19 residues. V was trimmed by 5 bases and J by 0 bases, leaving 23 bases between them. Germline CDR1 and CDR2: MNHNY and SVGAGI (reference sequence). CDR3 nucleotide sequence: TGTGCCAGCAGTCTATTCCCCACGACAGAAACTCGCTCCTACAATGAGCAGTTCTTC. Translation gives CASSLFPTTETRSYNEQFF.

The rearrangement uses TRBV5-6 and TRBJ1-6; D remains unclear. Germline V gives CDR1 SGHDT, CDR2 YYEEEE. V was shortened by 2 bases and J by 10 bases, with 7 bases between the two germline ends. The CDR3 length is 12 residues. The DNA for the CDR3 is TGTGCCAGCAGCTTTACCTCCTCACCCCTCCACTTT. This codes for CASSFTSSPLHF.

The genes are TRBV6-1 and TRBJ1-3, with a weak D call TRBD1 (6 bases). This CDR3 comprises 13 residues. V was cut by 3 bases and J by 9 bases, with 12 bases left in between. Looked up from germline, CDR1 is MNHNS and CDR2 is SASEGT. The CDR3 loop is CASSDGGQGTIYF. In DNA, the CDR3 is TGTGCCAGCAGTGATGGGGGACAAGGCACCATATATTTT.

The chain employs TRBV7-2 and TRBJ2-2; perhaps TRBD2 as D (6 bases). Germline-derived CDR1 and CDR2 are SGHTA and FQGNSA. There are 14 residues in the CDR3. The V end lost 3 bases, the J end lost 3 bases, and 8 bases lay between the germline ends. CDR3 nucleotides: TGTGCCAGCAGCTTCCTAGCGTACACCGGGGAGCTGTTTTTT. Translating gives CASSFLAYTGELFF.

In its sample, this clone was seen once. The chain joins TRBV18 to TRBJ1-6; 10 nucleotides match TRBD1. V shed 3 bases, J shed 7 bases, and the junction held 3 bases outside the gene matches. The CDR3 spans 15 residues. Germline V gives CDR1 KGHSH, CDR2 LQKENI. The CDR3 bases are TGTGCCAGCTCACCGACAGGGGGCTCGAATTCACCCCTCCACTTT. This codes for CASSPTGGSNSPLHF.

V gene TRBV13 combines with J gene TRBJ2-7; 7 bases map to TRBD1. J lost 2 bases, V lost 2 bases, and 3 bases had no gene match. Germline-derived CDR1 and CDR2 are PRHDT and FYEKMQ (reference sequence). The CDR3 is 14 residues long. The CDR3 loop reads CASSLTGATYEQYF. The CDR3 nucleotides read TGTGCCAGCAGCTTAACAGGGGCCACCTACGAGCAGTACTTC. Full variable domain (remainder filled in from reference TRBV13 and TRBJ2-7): AAGVIQSPRHLIKEKRETATLKCYPIPRHDTVYWYQQGPGQDPQFLISFYEKMQSDKGSIPDRFSAQQFSDYHSELNMSSLELGDSALYFCASSLTGATYEQYFGPGTRLTVT.

The CDR3 nucleotides read TGTGCCAGCAGCTTGGCGGCCCGCCGGGAGACCCAGTACTTC. The encoded protein is CASSLAARRETQYF. V usage is TRBV5-6 and J usage is TRBJ2-5; D gene ambiguous. This CDR3 is 14 amino acids long. CDR1 and CDR2 (germline): SGHDT, YYEEEE. V was pared by 0 bases and J by 5 bases, with 11 bases between. Filled out from reference TRBV5-6 and TRBJ2-5, the complete variable domain reads DAGVTQSPTHLIKTRGQQVTLRCSPKSGHDTVSWYQQALGQGPQFIFQYYEEEERQRGNFPDRFSGHQFPNYSSELNVNALLLGDSALYLCASSLAARRETQYFGPGTRLLVL.

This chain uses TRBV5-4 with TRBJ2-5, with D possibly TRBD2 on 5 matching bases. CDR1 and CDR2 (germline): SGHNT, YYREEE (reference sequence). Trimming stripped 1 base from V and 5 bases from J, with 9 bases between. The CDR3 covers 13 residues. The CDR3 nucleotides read TGTGCCAGCAGCTTGACTAGTTCGGAGACCCAGTACTTC. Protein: CASSLTSSETQYF.

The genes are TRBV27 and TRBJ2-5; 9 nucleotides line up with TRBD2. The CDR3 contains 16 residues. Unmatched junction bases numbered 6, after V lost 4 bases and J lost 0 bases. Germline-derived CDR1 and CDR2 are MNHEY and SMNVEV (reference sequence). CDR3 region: CASSSLAGKDQETQYF. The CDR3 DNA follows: TGTGCCAGCAGTTCCCTAGCGGGAAAAGACCAAGAGACCCAGTACTTC.

The CDR3 spells CASSLHRGPYEQYF. In DNA, the CDR3 is TGTGCCAGCAGCCTTCACAGGGGGCCCTACGAGCAGTACTTC. The chain joins TRBV7-2 to TRBJ2-7; 9 nucleotides align to TRBD1. Germline V CDR1 and CDR2: SGHTA, FQGNSA. After removal of 5 bases from V and 2 bases from J, the junction contained 4 bases not matched to a gene. The CDR3 totals 14 residues.

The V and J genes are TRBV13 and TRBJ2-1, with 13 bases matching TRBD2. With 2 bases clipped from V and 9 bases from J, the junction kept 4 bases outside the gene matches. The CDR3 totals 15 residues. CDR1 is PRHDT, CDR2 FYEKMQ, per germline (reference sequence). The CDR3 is CASSLTSGRAGEQFF. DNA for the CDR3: TGTGCCAGCAGCTTAACTAGCGGGAGGGCCGGTGAGCAGTTCTTC.

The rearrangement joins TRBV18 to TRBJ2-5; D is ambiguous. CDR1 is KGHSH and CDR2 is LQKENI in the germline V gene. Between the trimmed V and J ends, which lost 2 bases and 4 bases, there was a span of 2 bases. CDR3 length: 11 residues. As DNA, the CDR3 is TGTGCCAGCTCACCAGGAGAGACCCAGTACTTC. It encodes CASSPGETQYF.

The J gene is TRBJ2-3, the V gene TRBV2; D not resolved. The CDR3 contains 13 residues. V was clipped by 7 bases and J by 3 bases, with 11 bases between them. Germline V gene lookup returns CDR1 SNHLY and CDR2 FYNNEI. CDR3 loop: CASNPPFTDTQYF. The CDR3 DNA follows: TGTGCCAGCAATCCCCCCTTTACAGATACGCAGTATTTT. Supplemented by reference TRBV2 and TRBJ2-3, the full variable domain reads EPEVTQTPSHQVTQMGQEVILRCVPISNHLYFYWYRQILGQKVEFLVSFYNNEISEKSEIFDDQFSVERPDGSNFTLKIRSTKLEDSAMYFCASNPPFTDTQYFGPGTRLTVL.

Here the CDR3 DNA reads TGTGCCAGCTCACTCCAGGGACTAGCGGGAGGAACAGAGACCCAGTACTTC. Its protein product is CASSLQGLAGGTETQYF. The rearrangement uses TRBV18 and TRBJ2-5; 15 positions agree with TRBD2. Germline values: CDR1 KGHSH, CDR2 LQKENI. V gave up 4 bases and J gave up 4 bases; unmatched junction bases: 7. The CDR3 runs to 17 residues.

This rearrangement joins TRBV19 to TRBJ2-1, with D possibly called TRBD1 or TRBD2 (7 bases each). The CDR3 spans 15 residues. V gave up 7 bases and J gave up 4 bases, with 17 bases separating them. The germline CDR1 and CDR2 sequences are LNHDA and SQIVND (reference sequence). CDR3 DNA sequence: TGTGCCAGTACCAGGGGGGGACAGTCGTACAATGAGCAGTTCTTC. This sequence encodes CASTRGGQSYNEQFF. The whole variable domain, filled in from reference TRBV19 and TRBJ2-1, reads DGGITQSPKYLFRKEGQNVTLSCEQNLNHDAMYWYRQDPGQGLRLIYYSQIVNDFQKGDIAEGYSVSREKKESFPLTVTSAQKNPTAFYLCASTRGGQSYNEQFFGPGTRLTVL.

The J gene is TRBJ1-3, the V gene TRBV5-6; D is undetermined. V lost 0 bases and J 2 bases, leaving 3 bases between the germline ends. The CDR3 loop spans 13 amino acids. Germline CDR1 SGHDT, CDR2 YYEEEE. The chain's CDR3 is CASSLGAGNTIYF. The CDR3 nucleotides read TGTGCCAGCAGCTTGGGGGCTGGAAACACCATATATTTT. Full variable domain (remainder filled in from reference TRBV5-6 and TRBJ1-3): DAGVTQSPTHLIKTRGQQVTLRCSPKSGHDTVSWYQQALGQGPQFIFQYYEEEERQRGNFPDRFSGHQFPNYSSELNVNALLLGDSALYLCASSLGAGNTIYFGEGSWLTVV.

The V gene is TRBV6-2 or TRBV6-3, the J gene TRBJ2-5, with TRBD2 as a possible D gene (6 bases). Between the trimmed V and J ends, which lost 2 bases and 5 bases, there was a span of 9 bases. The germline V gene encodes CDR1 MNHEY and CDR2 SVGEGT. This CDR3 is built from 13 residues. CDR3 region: CASSYRERETQYF. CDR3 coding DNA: TGTGCCAGCAGTTACCGGGAGAGGGAGACCCAGTACTTC.

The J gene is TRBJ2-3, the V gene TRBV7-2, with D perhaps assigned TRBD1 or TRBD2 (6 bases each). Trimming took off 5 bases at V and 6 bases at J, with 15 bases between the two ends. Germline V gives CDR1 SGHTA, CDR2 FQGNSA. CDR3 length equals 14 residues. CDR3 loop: CASSRGLGMDTQYF. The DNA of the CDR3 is TGTGCCAGCAGCCGGGGGCTTGGGATGGATACGCAGTATTTT.

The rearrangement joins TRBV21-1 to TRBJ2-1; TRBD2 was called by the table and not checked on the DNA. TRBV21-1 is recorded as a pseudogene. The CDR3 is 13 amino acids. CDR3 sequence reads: CASSKAEACEQFF. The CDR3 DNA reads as TGTGCCAGCAGCAAAGCAGAAGCTTGTGAGCAGTTCTTC.

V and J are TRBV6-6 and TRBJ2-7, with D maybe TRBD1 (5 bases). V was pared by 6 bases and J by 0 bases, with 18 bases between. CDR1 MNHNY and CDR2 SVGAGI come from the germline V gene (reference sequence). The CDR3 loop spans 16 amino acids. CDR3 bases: TGTGCCAGCAGCCCCCTCGTCGACAGTCGCTCCTACGAGCAGTACTTC. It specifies CASSPLVDSRSYEQYF.

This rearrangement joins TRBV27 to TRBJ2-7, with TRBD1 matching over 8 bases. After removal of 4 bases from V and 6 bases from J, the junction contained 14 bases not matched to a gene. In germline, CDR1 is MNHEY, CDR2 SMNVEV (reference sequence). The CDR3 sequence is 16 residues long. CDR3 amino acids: CASSSNQDRVRGEQYF. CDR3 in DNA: TGTGCCAGCAGTTCGAATCAGGACAGGGTAAGGGGCGAGCAGTACTTC.